This is a list of T cell receptor beta chains from one sample in a study of beta chain features in type 1 diabetes. TCRdb's copy holds only in-frame clones and misses some; the assay was immunoSEQ multiplex PCR. Among 12,000 to 15,000 clones listed, 65% were seen once. Sequenced: stem cell memory CD4+ T cells from blood. These receptors originate from a woman aged 18-29 years with type 1 diabetes. The CDR3 runs from the conserved cysteine through the conserved F or W. D genes are given only for firm matches. Only some rows state a clone size, as once, few, many or a class for expanded clones.

j_call	clone_size	v_call	d_call	cdr3_nt	cdr3_aa
TRBJ2-1	NA	TRBV5-1	NA	TGCGCCAGCAGCTCGGAGGGGCTCGACTACAATGAGCAGTTCTTC	CASSSEGLDYNEQFF
TRBJ2-1	few	TRBV4-1	TRBD2	TGCGCCAGCAGCCAGGCAGCGGGAGGGGTTGGTGAGCAGTTCTTC	CASSQAAGGVGEQFF
TRBJ2-1	few	TRBV29-1	NA	TGCAGCGTTGTCCGGGGAACGGGATACAATGAGCAGTTCTTC	CSVVRGTGYNEQFF
TRBJ1-6	NA	TRBV6-5	NA	TGTGCCAGCAGTTCGCCATGGACACATAAGAGTTCACCCCTCCACTTT	CASSSPWTHKSSPLHF
TRBJ2-7	NA	TRBV5-6	NA	TGTGCCAGCACCTGGGGGCCGGGGCCCAAGGAAGAGCAGTACTTC	CASTWGPGPKEEQYF
TRBJ2-7	NA	TRBV5-1	TRBD2	TGCGCCAGCAGCTTGGGACAGCTTTTAGCGGGTGAGCAGTACTTC	CASSLGQLLAGEQYF
TRBJ1-1	NA	TRBV19	TRBD1	TGTGCCAGTAGTTGGGACAGCATGAACACTGAAGCTTTCTTT	CASSWDSMNTEAFF
TRBJ2-2	NA	TRBV19	TRBD1	TGTGCCAGTAGTATAGAGAAGGGGGCGCGGACCGGGGAGCTGTTTTTT	CASSIEKGARTGELFF
TRBJ2-2	NA	TRBV7-2	TRBD1	TGTGCCAGCAGCCCCCAGGGGGTGACCGGGGAGCTGTTTTTT	CASSPQGVTGELFF
TRBJ2-5	once	TRBV7-7	TRBD2	TGTGCCAGCAGCTTAGGGCTAGCGGGGCAAGAGACCCAGTACTTC	CASSLGLAGQETQYF
TRBJ2-1	NA	TRBV7-2	NA	TGTGCCAGCAGCTTAGGAATAGGAGGTTCGAATGAGCAGTTCTTC	CASSLGIGGSNEQFF
TRBJ2-1	NA	TRBV11-2	TRBD2	TGTGCCAGCAGCACTCGGGACTATTTCTACAATGAGCAGTTCTTC	CASSTRDYFYNEQFF
TRBJ1-2	NA	TRBV29-1	NA	TGCAGCGTTGGATTGCAGGGGAACTATGGCTACACCTTC	CSVGLQGNYGYTF
TRBJ1-3	few	TRBV28	NA	TGTGCCAGCACCACACCCCCTAACACCATATATTTT	CASTTPPNTIYF
TRBJ1-2	few	TRBV18	NA	TGTGCCAGCTCCGGGGACGGGGGAGGCGACTATGGCTACACCTTC	CASSGDGGGDYGYTF
TRBJ1-1	NA	TRBV10-1	TRBD1	TGCGCCAGCAGCTACGACAGGGGCACTGAAGCTTTCTTT	CASSYDRGTEAFF
TRBJ2-1	NA	TRBV11-2	TRBD2	TGTGCCAGCAGCCCGGGGACTAGCGGGAACTACAATGAGCAGTTCTTC	CASSPGTSGNYNEQFF
TRBJ2-5	NA	TRBV2	NA	TGTGCCAGCAGTGGGGACTTCCAAGAGACCCAGTACTTC	CASSGDFQETQYF
TRBJ2-3	NA	TRBV6-6	NA	TGTGCCAGCACACAGGGCGCGGGTACGCAGTATTTT	CASTQGAGTQYF
TRBJ1-2	NA	TRBV7-2	NA	TGTGCCAGCAGCTCCATCTATGGCTACACCTTC	CASSSIYGYTF
TRBJ1-5	NA	TRBV5-5	NA	TGTGCCAGCAGCTTGGGAGCACAGGGTGTAAATCAGCCCCAGCATTTT	CASSLGAQGVNQPQHF
TRBJ2-5	NA	TRBV29-1	NA	TGCAGCGTTGAATGGTCAGGGGTAGAGACCCAGTACTTC	CSVEWSGVETQYF
TRBJ2-7	NA	TRBV28	NA	TGTGCCAGCCTAACCACAGGGTCCTCCTACGAGCAGTACTTC	CASLTTGSSYEQYF
TRBJ1-2	NA	TRBV29-1	NA	TGCAGCGTCCAATGGGCACCTTTTGACGTCTCCTTC	CSVQWAPFDVSF
TRBJ2-2	NA	TRBV19	NA	TGTGCCAGTAGACGGGACACTAACACCGGGGAGCTGTTTTTT	CASRRDTNTGELFF
TRBJ2-5	NA	TRBV19	NA	TGTGCCAGTAGTCCCCGGGATCCAAAAGAGACCCAGTACTTC	CASSPRDPKETQYF
TRBJ2-7	NA	TRBV2	NA	TGTGCCAGCAGCCCTGACAGGTTCGGTTCCCACGAGCAGTACTTC	CASSPDRFGSHEQYF
TRBJ2-1	NA	TRBV19	TRBD2	TGTGCCAGTAGTACCATAGCGGGAGTGGATGAGCAGTTCTTC	CASSTIAGVDEQFF
TRBJ2-4	NA	TRBV6-6	TRBD1	TGTGCCAGCATCCGAGGACAGGGGAGTGCGTTGGACATTCAGTACTTC	CASIRGQGSALDIQYF
TRBJ1-4	NA	TRBV9	NA	TGTGCCAGCAGTGTCAGACATAATGAAAAACTGTTTTTT	CASSVRHNEKLFF
TRBJ1-1	NA	TRBV7-3	NA	TGTGCCAGCAGCTTAGGGAGTAACACTGAAGCTTTCTTT	CASSLGSNTEAFF
TRBJ2-1	NA	TRBV7-3	NA	TGTGCCAGCAGCTCAGGTGGTGAGCAGTTCTTC	CASSSGGEQFF
TRBJ2-2	NA	TRBV7-2	NA	TGTGCCAGCAGCGGCGGTGCCCAGACCCGGGAGCTGTTTTTT	CASSGGAQTRELFF
TRBJ1-6	NA	TRBV5-1	NA	TGCGCCAGCAGCTTACAAAGTAGGGGGAATTCACCCCTCCACTTT	CASSLQSRGNSPLHF
TRBJ2-5	NA	TRBV5-1	NA	TGCGCCAGCAGCTTGGAGGGGGTACAAGAGACCCAGTACTTC	CASSLEGVQETQYF
TRBJ2-5	NA	TRBV10-1	TRBD2	TGCGCCAGCAGTGAACGACTAGCGGGGGCAAGAGAGGCCCAGTACTTC	CASSERLAGAREAQYF
TRBJ2-3	few	TRBV7-9	TRBD2	TGTGCCAGCAGCTACGGGGAGTATGGGAGCGGGGCAGATACGCAGTATTTT	CASSYGEYGSGADTQYF